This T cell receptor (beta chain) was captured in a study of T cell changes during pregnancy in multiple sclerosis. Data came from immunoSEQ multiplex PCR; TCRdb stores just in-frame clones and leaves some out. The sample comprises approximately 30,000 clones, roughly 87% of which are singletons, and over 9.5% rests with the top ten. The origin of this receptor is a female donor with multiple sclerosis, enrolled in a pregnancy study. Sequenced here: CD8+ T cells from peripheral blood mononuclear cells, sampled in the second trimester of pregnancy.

The CDR3 nucleotides are TGCAGCGATGGGACACCGAACACTGAAGCTTTCTTT. Its protein product is CSDGTPNTEAFF. The chain couples TRBV29-1 to TRBJ1-1; D is possibly TRBD1 (6 bases). With 7 bases removed from V and 1 base from J, the gap between germline ends came to 10 bases. The CDR3 sequence is 12 residues long. Germline CDR1 and CDR2: SQVTM and ANQGSEA.